This T cell receptor (beta chain) was obtained from a study of shared clonotypes between healthy human individuals. Study details: Samples came from a couple of female and three male donors aged 18 to 49. Each donor contributed plates that comprised three CD4 naive, three CD4 memory, two CD8 naive and one CD8 memory. Study conclusions and caveats: Sampling was confined to blood; repertoires within tissues likely differ.

Adults of Caucasian background living in Nashville, Tennessee made up all donors. TCRdb keeps only in-frame clones here, not all; method: immunoSEQ multiplex PCR. Of roughly 500,000 clones detected, about 96% appear once; the ten largest clones hold approximately 0.06%. This clone was detected only once. Antigen specificity is unknown. This clonotype was obtained from a woman aged 25 to 39 in good health. Sequenced: naive CD4+ T cells sorted from blood. Subset noted: CD45RA+ positively selected.

The chain's CDR3 is CAWSADITYEQYF. Here the CDR3 DNA reads TGTGCCTGGAGCGCGGACATTACCTACGAGCAGTACTTC. V usage is TRBV30 and J usage is TRBJ2-5; maybe TRBD1 (5 bases). The J call is uncertain, as TRBJ2-7 better fits the DNA end. The CDR3 has 13 residues. Germline V gene sequence: CDR1 GTSNPN, CDR2 SVGIG (reference sequence).